This T cell receptor beta chain was captured by sequencing in a study of tumor and adjacent non-tumor tissue in lung cancer listed by TCRdb under 2018. Broadly, across the study: The cohort included 12 adenocarcinoma, a couple of squamous cell carcinoma and 1 small cell lung cancer patients. Ages among the approximately 15 patients ranged from roughly 30 to 85 years, there were about ten men and 5 women, and disease was at TNM stage I to III. A total of 95 million to 150 million productive TCRbeta reads were generated by sequencing, corresponding to an average of around 4 million reads per sample. Using bulk TCRbeta repertoires from under 17 lung cancer patients, the study set lung tumor tissue side by side with matched distant non-tumor lung tissue. For each patient, one tumor sample and one normal lung sample were taken, giving 25 to 30 paired specimens that underwent TCRbeta CDR3 sequencing.

Concerning this clonotype: Its target antigen remains unknown. One base away there is no much larger clone; base qualities are not given.

CDR1 and CDR2 (MNHNS, SASEGT) derive from the germline V gene. Reading from cysteine to phenylalanine, the CDR3 counts 15 amino acids. The CDR3 DNA has 45 bases and is translated from base 1. Receptors were amplified or captured by multiplex PCR. Sequencing was carried out with an Illumina HiSeq 2500. TCRbeta libraries were built by three rounds of nested PCR using primers (Table S4), following protocols modified from ARM-PCR. Before sequencing, PCR products in the 200-500 bp range were cut out of the gel and cleaned up using the QIAquick gel extraction kit. The original methods were these. Trimmomatic was used to clean the reads, FLASH was used to merge the reads into complete CDR3 sequences, and MiTCR was used to assign the reads to V(D)J germline segments. VDJtools was used to compute clonal diversity as the inverse Simpson's index. In-frame sequences lacking a premature stop codon were counted as productive reads. The raw public data were reprocessed by TCRdb itself: fastp quality trimming at Q25, MiXCR clonotype calling, in-frame beta chains only. Each entry merges the rows of one CDR3 protein and shows their most common DNA and genes. The V and J calls were not made by the authors but by TCRdb's processing. The sample table contains approximately 76,000 distinct CDR3 sequences; only one count was recorded for under 70% of them. Around 12% of the sample is in the top ten clones.

Broad study findings and their caveats: A significantly larger cumulative share of the repertoire was made up by the top 100 clones in normal lung than in tumor tissue. With only about 14 patients in the cohort, the authors noted that larger samples and more detailed clinical data are needed. Peripheral blood was not sequenced, so blood TCRbeta repertoires were not examined in the lung cancer patients of the study. Significantly higher TCR diversity was found in younger patients, and higher tumor TCR diversity was associated with shorter overall and disease-free survival. The methods do not name the sequencing platform or mention unique molecular identifiers. Tumor tissue showed significantly higher TCR diversity (inverse Simpson) than normal lung tissue, at 431.37 vs 166.20 (P = 0.0075, Mann-Whitney U test).

Bulk unsorted tissue served as the source for RNA extraction, and RNA quality was assessed using a NanoDrop ND-1000 and an Agilent 2100. Donors were newly diagnosed lung cancer patients admitted for thoracic surgery in China between August and November 2014, without prior chemotherapy. The study excluded patients who had received radiotherapy or chemotherapy before or who had another cancer at the same time. Pieces of surgical tissue measuring 1-2 cm3 were kept in RNAlater solution and held at -80 degrees C until needed. The clonotype comes from a woman between 65 and 79 years old with non-small cell lung cancer. Sequencing was performed on lung tumor tissue. Recombination joined TRBV6-1 with TRBJ1-3, and TRBD1 aligns with 7 junction nucleotides. The bases read TGTGACACCCGGACAGGCTTTACCTCTGGAAACACCATATATTTT. Translated, this gives CDTRTGFTSGNTIYF.